The 21 T cell receptor beta chains below all came from one sample that was sequenced in a study of T cell changes during pregnancy in multiple sclerosis. Clones were sequenced by immunoSEQ multiplex PCR, and TCRdb holds only the in-frame ones, with some missing. Of approximately 130,000 clones listed, 85% to 95% were seen once; the top ten hold approximately 6.2%. This sample comprised peripheral blood, obtained before pregnancy. All receptors derive from a female donor with multiple sclerosis, enrolled in a pregnancy study.

V gene TRBV5-5 combines with J gene TRBJ2-7; no clear D gene. This CDR3 contains 15 residues. Germline V CDR1 and CDR2: SGHKS, YYEKEE (reference sequence). Trimming took off 0 bases at V and 4 bases at J, with 14 bases between the two ends. The CDR3 DNA reads TGTGCCAGCAGCTTGGCGGCAGGAACAACATACGAGCAGTACTTC. Encoded protein: CASSLAAGTTYEQYF. The full variable domain, rest sourced from reference TRBV5-5 and TRBJ2-7, is DAGVTQSPTHLIKTRGQQVTLRCSPISGHKSVSWYQQVLGQGPQFIFQYYEKEERGRGNFPDRFSARQFPNYSSELNVNALLLGDSALYLCASSLAAGTTYEQYFGPGTRLTVT.

The V gene is TRBV30, the J gene TRBJ2-7, with a possible D match to TRBD2 (6 bases). V gave up 5 bases and J gave up 6 bases, with 11 bases separating them. Germline V gives CDR1 GTSNPN, CDR2 SVGIG (reference sequence). The CDR3 has 11 amino acids. The DNA of the CDR3 is TGTGCCTGGTTGGGCGGGACCGAGCAGTACTTC. It yields the protein CAWLGGTEQYF.

V gene TRBV5-4 combines with J gene TRBJ2-1, with D possibly being TRBD2 (5 bases). CDR1 SGHNT and CDR2 YYREEE come from the germline V gene (reference sequence). Trimming stripped 5 bases from V and 0 bases from J, with 12 bases between. This CDR3 has 15 amino acids. As DNA, the CDR3 is TGTGCCAGCAGGCCCGACTACAACTCCTACAATGAGCAGTTCTTC. Translated: CASRPDYNSYNEQFF.

The chain joins TRBV11-2 to TRBJ2-2; perhaps TRBD1 as D (5 bases). Per germline, CDR1 SGHAT and CDR2 FQNNGV. The CDR3 is 15 amino acids. Trimming removed 5 bases at V and 3 bases at J, with 13 bases between. DNA of the CDR3: TGTGCCAGCAGCGTCGCGGCAGGGCACACCGGGGAGCTGTTTTTT. Protein sequence: CASSVAAGHTGELFF.

This sequence joins TRBV6-6 and TRBJ2-7; 9 nucleotides line up with TRBD2. Germline-derived CDR1 and CDR2 are MNHNY and SVGAGI (reference sequence). The ends lost 6 bases at V and 5 bases at J; junction bases unmatched: 2. CDR3 size: 12 residues. CDR3 DNA: TGTGCCAGCAGAGAGCGGGGGGACGAGCAGTACTTC. Its protein is CASRERGDEQYF.

The genes are TRBV11-2 and TRBJ1-5; 7 bases fit TRBD1. The CDR3 spans 15 residues. V was pared by 5 bases and J by 1 base, with 5 bases of the junction left unmatched. The germline gives CDR1 SGHAT, CDR2 FQNNGV. This CDR3 is CASSQGGSSNQPQHF. The CDR3 DNA reads as TGTGCCAGCAGCCAGGGGGGATCGAGCAATCAGCCCCAGCATTTT.

This clone is a singleton in its sample. The rearrangement links TRBV4-1 to TRBJ1-3, with 12 bases lining up with TRBD1. With 1 base clipped from V and 4 bases from J, the junction kept 2 bases outside the gene matches. Per the germline V gene, CDR1 is MGHRA and CDR2 is YSYEKL. This CDR3 comprises 16 residues. The CDR3 spells CASSQGDRGRGNTIYF. In nucleotides, the CDR3 is TGCGCCAGCAGCCAAGGGGACAGGGGGCGAGGAAACACCATATATTTT.

J is TRBJ1-1 and V is TRBV5-1; 7 nucleotides align to TRBD1. This CDR3 comprises 15 residues. Germline V gene data show CDR1 as SGHRS and CDR2 as YFSETQ. V lost 2 bases and J lost 1; bases outside the gene matches: 5. The CDR3 sequence is CASSLQGSPNTEAFF. The CDR3 nucleotides read TGCGCCAGCAGCTTACAGGGGTCTCCGAACACTGAAGCTTTCTTT.

V usage is TRBV7-8 and J usage is TRBJ1-1; 7 positions agree with TRBD1. J lost 5 bases, V lost 3 bases, and 3 bases had no gene match. This CDR3 comprises 13 residues. Germline lookup yields CDR1 SGHVS and CDR2 FQNEAQ. The CDR3 nucleotides read TGTGCCAGCAGCTTCCGGACAGGTACTGAAGCTTTCTTT. Translating it yields CASSFRTGTEAFF.

The J gene is TRBJ1-1, the V gene TRBV4-1, with D unclear. V was cut by 0 bases and J by 5 bases, with 7 bases left in between. From germline, CDR1 is MGHRA and CDR2 YSYEKL. The CDR3 totals 13 residues. This chain's CDR3 is CASSQDSGTEAFF. In nucleotides, the CDR3 is TGCGCCAGCAGCCAAGATTCGGGTACTGAAGCTTTCTTT.

This chain connects TRBV19 to TRBJ2-7; TRBD1 agrees at 8 bases. The CDR3 consists of 14 residues. Losses at the gene ends were 6 bases for V and 6 bases for J; bases not matched to a gene: 10. Germline CDR1 is LNHDA and CDR2 is SQIVND (reference sequence). In nucleotides, the CDR3 is TGTGCCAGTAGGGACAGGGCGGGGCTTGGCGAGCAGTACTTC. Residues: CASRDRAGLGEQYF.

This chain uses TRBV2 with TRBJ2-3; 7 nucleotides align to TRBD2. Germline trimming cut 6 bases from V and 11 bases from J; bases unmatched to any gene: 2. Per the germline V gene, CDR1 is SNHLY and CDR2 is FYNNEI. The CDR3 sequence is 10 residues long. The CDR3 loop reads CASRGEGQYF. The CDR3 nucleotides read TGTGCCAGCAGGGGGGAGGGGCAGTATTTT.

The chain couples TRBV27 to TRBJ1-1; 9 bases align to TRBD1. Germline V gene data show CDR1 as MNHEY and CDR2 as SMNVEV (reference sequence). The CDR3 is made up of 13 amino acids. The V segment lost 1 base and the J segment 11 bases; nucleotides outside the gene matches: 5. CDR3 nucleotides: TGTGCCAGCAGTTTATTTGGGGACAGGGACGCTTTCTTT. It is translated as CASSLFGDRDAFF.

The chain is built from TRBV2 and TRBJ1-1; 7 bases map to TRBD1. V lost 11 bases and J lost 5; bases outside the gene matches: 11. The CDR3 consists of 13 residues. Germline V CDR1 and CDR2: SNHLY, FYNNEI. CDR3 sequence: CACNVGGRTEAFF. The DNA of the CDR3 is TGTGCCTGCAATGTAGGGGGCCGGACTGAAGCTTTCTTT.

The chain couples TRBV30 to TRBJ1-5; 9 bases are a match to TRBD1. This CDR3 contains 16 residues. Trimming at V came to 6 bases and at J to 0 bases, leaving 9 bases not matched to a gene. Germline CDR1 is GTSNPN and CDR2 is SVGIG (reference sequence). The CDR3 loop is CACSGTGIGSNQPQHF. Written as DNA, the CDR3 is TGTGCCTGCTCCGGGACAGGGATAGGTAGCAATCAGCCCCAGCATTTT.

V and J are TRBV5-1 and TRBJ2-7; 11 nucleotides agree with TRBD2. CDR3 size: 17 residues. Germline V lookup: CDR1 SGHRS, CDR2 YFSETQ. The V and J ends lost 4 bases and 1 base, in that order; junction bases with no gene match: 10. Here the CDR3 reads CASSPGTSGLLSYEQYF. The CDR3 coding sequence is TGCGCCAGCAGCCCCGGGACTAGCGGCCTCCTTTCCTACGAGCAGTACTTC.

The V gene is TRBV5-4, the J gene TRBJ2-1; D not certain. Between the trimmed V and J ends, which lost 2 bases and 5 bases, there was a span of 8 bases. This CDR3 comprises 13 residues. CDR1 is SGHNT, CDR2 YYREEE, per germline (reference sequence). DNA for the CDR3: TGTGCCAGCAGCTTTCGGGTGAACAATGAGCAGTTCTTC. It specifies CASSFRVNNEQFF. The full variable domain, with the rest looked up from reference TRBV5-4 and TRBJ2-1, is ETGVTQSPTHLIKTRGQQVTLRCSSQSGHNTVSWYQQALGQGPQFIFQYYREEENGRGNFPPRFSGLQFPNYSSELNVNALELDDSALYLCASSFRVNNEQFFGPGTRLTVL.

The chain has TRBV9 and TRBJ1-1; 7 bases match TRBD1. The CDR3 sequence is 14 residues long. Germline V gene sequence: CDR1 SGDLS, CDR2 YYNGEE. Trimming cost V 4 bases and J 2 bases; bases outside gene matches: 5. CDR3 sequence (DNA): TGTGCCAGCAGCCTTGACAGGGTCAACACTGAAGCTTTCTTT. Translation: CASSLDRVNTEAFF.

The chain employs TRBV7-9 and TRBJ1-1; unclear D gene. V was clipped by 6 bases and J by 4 bases, with 6 bases between them. The CDR3 extends over 11 amino acids. Germline V lookup: CDR1 SEHNR, CDR2 FQNEAQ (reference sequence). The CDR3 sequence is CASRWSTEAFF. CDR3 nucleotide sequence: TGTGCCAGCAGGTGGAGCACTGAAGCTTTCTTT.

The chain employs TRBV27 and TRBJ2-1, with 7 bases that match TRBD2. Looked up from germline, CDR1 is MNHEY and CDR2 is SMNVEV (reference sequence). This CDR3 spans 15 amino acids. V was pared by 7 bases and J by 7 bases, with 13 bases of the junction left unmatched. CDR3 in amino acids: CASIPRAGVLNEQFF. The CDR3 DNA reads as TGTGCCAGCATCCCACGGGCGGGAGTATTGAATGAGCAGTTCTTC.

The chain is built from TRBV6-1 and TRBJ2-4; 8 positions agree with TRBD1. V was clipped by 3 bases and J by 5 bases; unmatched bases: 9. This CDR3 has 16 residues. Germline-derived CDR1 and CDR2 are MNHNS and SASEGT. DNA for the CDR3: TGTGCCAGCAGTGACGGGAACAGGGGGTGGGAAAACATTCAGTACTTC. Translating it yields CASSDGNRGWENIQYF.